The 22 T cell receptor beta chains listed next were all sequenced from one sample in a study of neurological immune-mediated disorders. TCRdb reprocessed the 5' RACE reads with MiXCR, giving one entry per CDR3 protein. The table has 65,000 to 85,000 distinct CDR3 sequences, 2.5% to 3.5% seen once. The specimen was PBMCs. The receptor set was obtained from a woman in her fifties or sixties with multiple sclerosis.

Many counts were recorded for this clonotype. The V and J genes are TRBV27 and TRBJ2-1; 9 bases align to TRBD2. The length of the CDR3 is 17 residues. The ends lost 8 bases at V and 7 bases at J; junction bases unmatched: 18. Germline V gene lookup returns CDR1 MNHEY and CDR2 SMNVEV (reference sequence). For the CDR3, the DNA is TGTGCCAGCGCCCGGGGGGTAGCGGGGGCCCTTGGGAATGAGCAGTTCTTC. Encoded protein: CASARGVAGALGNEQFF.

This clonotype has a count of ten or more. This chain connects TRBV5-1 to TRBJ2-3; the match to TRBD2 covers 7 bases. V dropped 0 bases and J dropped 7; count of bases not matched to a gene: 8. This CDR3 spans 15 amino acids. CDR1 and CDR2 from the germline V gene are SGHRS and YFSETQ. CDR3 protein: CASSLAGGDANTQYF. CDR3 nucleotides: TGCGCCAGCAGCTTGGCGGGAGGTGACGCGAATACGCAGTATTTT.

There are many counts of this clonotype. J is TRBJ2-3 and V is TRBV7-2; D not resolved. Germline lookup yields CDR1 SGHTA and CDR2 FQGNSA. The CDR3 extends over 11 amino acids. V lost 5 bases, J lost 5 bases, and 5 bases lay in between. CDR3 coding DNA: TGTGCCAGCAGCGTAGGAGATACGCAGTATTTT. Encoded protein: CASSVGDTQYF. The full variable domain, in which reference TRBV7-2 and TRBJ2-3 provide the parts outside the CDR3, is GAGVSQSPSNKVTEKGKDVELRCDPISGHTALYWYRQSLGQGLEFLIYFQGNSAPDKSGLPSDRFSAERTGGSVSTLTIQRTQQEDSAVYLCASSVGDTQYFGPGTRLTVL.

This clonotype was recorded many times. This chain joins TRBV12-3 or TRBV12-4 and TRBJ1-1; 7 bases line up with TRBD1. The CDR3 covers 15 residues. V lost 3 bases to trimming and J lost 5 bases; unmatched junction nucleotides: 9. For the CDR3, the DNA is TGTGCCAGCAGTTTCTTTGCAGGGGGAGGAACTGAAGCTTTCTTT. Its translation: CASSFFAGGGTEAFF.

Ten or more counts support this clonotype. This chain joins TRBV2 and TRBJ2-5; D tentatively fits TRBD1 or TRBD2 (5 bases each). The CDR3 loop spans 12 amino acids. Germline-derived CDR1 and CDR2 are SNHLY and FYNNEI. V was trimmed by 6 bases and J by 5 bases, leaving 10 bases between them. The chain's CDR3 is CASRGDGETQYF. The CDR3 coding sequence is TGTGCCAGCAGGGGGGATGGGGAGACCCAGTACTTC.

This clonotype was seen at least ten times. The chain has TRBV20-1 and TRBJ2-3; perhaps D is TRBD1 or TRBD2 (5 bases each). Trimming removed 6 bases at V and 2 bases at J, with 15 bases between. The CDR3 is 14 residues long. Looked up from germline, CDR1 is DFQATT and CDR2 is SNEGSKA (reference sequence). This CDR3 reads CSAYPGTPTDTQYF. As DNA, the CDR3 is TGCAGTGCCTACCCCGGGACGCCCACAGATACGCAGTATTTT.

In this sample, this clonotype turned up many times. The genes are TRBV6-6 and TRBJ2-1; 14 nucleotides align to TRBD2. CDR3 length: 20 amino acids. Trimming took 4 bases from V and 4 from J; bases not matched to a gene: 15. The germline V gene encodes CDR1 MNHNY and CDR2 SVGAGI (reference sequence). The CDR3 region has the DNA TGTGCCAGCAGTTCAAACGCCGGGACTAGCGGGAGAGCCCCTTACAATGAGCAGTTCTTC. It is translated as CASSSNAGTSGRAPYNEQFF.

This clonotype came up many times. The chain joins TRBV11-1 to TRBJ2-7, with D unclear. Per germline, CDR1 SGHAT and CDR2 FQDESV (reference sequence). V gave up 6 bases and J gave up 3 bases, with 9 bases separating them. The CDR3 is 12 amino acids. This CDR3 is CASSSPYYEQYF. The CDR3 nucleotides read TGTGCCAGCAGTTCGCCTTACTACGAGCAGTACTTC.

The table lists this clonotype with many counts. The CDR3 is CASSPPGGTEAFF. DNA of the CDR3: TGTGCCAGCTCACCACCGGGAGGCACTGAAGCTTTCTTT. This chain joins TRBV18 and TRBJ1-1; D is undetermined. The CDR3 consists of 13 residues. Trimming took 0 bases from V and 4 from J, leaving 6 bases between them. Germline values: CDR1 KGHSH, CDR2 LQKENI.

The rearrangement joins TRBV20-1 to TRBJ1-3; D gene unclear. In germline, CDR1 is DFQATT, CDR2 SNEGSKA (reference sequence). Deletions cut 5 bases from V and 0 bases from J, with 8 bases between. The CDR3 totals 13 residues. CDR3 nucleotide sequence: TGCAGTGCTGCGACCTTCTCTGGAAACACCATATATTTT. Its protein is CSAATFSGNTIYF.

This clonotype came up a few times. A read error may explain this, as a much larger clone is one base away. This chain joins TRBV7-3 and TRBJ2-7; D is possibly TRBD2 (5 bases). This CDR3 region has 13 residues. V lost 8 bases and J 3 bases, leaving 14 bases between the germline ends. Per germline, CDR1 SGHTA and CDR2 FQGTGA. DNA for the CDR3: TGTGCCAGCCATAAGTCAGGAGGCTACGAGCAGTACTTC. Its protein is CASHKSGGYEQYF.

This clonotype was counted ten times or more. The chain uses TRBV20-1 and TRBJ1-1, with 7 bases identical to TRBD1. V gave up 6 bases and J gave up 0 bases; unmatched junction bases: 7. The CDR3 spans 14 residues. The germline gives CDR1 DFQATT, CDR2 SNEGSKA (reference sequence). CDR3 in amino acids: CSANRDRMNTEAFF. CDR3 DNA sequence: TGCAGTGCCAATAGGGACAGAATGAACACTGAAGCTTTCTTT.

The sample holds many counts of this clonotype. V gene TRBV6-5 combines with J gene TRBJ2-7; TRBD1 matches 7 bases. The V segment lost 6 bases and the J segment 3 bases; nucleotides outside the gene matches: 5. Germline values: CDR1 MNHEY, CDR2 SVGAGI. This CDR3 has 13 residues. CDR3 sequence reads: CASRGTADYEQYV. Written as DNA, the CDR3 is TGTGCCAGCAGGGGGACAGCCGACTACGAGCAGTACGTC.

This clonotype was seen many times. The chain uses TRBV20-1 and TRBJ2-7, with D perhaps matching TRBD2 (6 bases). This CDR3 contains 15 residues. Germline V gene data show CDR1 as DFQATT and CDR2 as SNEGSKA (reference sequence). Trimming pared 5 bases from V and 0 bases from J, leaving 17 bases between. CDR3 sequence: CSAPNSRDFSYEQYV. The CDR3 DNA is TGCAGTGCTCCCAATTCCCGGGACTTCTCCTACGAGCAGTACGTC.

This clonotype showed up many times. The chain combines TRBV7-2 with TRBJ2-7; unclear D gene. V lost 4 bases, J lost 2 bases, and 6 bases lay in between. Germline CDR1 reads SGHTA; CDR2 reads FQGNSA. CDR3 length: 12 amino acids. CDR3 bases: TGTGCCAGCAGCTCCAGAGCCTACGAGCAGTACTTC. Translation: CASSSRAYEQYF.

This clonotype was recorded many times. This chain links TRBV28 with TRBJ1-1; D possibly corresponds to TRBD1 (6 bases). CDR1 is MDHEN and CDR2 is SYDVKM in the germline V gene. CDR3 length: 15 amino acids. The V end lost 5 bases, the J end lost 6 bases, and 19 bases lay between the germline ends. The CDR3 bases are TGTGCCAGCAGTCGACCTACAGGGTGGTCCGCTGAAGCTTTCTTT. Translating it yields CASSRPTGWSAEAFF. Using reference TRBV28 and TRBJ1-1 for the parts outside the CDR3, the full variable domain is DVKVTQSSRYLVKRTGEKVFLECVQDMDHENMFWYRQDPGLGLRLIYFSYDVKMKEKGDIPEGYSVSREKKERFSLILESASTNQTSMYLCASSRPTGWSAEAFFGQGTRLTVV.

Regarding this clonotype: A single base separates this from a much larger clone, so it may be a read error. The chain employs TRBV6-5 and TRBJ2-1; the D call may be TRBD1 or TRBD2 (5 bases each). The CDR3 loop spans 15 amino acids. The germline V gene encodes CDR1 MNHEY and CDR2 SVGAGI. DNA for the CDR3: TGTGCCAGCAGTTACCGTGGGGGTACCTACAGTGAGCAGTTCTTC. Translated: CASSYRGGTYSEQFF.

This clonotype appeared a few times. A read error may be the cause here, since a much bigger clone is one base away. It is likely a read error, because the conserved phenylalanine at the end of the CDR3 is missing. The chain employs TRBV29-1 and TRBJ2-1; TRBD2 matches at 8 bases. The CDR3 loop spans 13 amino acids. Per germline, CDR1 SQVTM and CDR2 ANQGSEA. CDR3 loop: CSVEAGGLNEQFC. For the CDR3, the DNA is TGCAGCGTTGAGGCGGGGGGCCTCAATGAACAGTTCTGC.

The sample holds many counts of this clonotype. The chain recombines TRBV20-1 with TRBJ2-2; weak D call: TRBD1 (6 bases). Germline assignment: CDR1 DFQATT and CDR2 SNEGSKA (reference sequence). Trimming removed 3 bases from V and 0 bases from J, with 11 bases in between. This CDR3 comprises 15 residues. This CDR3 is CSARAQGPNTGELFF. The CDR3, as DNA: TGCAGTGCTAGGGCCCAGGGGCCGAACACCGGGGAGCTGTTTTTT.

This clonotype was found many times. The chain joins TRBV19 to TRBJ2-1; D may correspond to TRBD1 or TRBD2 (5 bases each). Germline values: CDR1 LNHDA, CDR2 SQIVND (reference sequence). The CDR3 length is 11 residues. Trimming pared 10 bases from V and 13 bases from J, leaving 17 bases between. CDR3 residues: CATVQGRSQFF. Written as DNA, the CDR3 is TGTGCCACAGTTCAGGGACGGTCCCAGTTCTTC.

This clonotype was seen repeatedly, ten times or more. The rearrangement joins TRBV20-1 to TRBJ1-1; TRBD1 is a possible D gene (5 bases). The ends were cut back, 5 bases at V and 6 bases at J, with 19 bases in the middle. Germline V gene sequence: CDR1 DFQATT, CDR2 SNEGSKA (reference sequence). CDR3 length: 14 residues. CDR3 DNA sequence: TGCAGTGCTCCTCGAGTATCAGGGAGTTCTGAAGCTTTCTTT. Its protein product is CSAPRVSGSSEAFF.

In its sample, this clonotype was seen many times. In DNA form, the CDR3 reads TGTGCCAGCAGTGCTATTCGGGAGGCGAACTATGGCTACACCTTC. Protein product: CASSAIREANYGYTF. The rearrangement uses TRBV2 and TRBJ1-2; D is unresolved. This CDR3 has 15 amino acids. Trimming pared 4 bases from V and 2 bases from J, leaving 14 bases between. Germline CDR1 and CDR2: SNHLY and FYNNEI.